This is a list of T cell receptor beta chains from one sample in a study of somatic mutations in cytotoxic T cells in rheumatoid arthritis. Repertoires were generated with immunoSEQ multiplex PCR, while TCRdb's copy carries only in-frame clones and drops some. The repertoire holds around 11,000 clones, with 85% to 95% as singletons. The sample taken for sequencing was CD8+ T cells sorted from blood. The receptors originated from a woman aged 18 to 35 with rheumatoid arthritis. Both conserved end residues are part of each CDR3. A D gene is named only where the DNA matches it firmly.

TRBV27	TRBJ2-7	.	CASSTDFYEQYF
TRBV18	TRBJ2-5	TRBD2	CASSAGLARQETQYF
TRBV5-6	TRBJ2-1	.	CASSLAPSLNEQFF
TRBV7-9	TRBJ2-5	TRBD2	CASSFIVAGDEETQYF
TRBV27	TRBJ2-5	TRBD2	CASSPWGGPQETQYF
TRBV30	TRBJ2-7	.	CAWSGPGFGYEQYF
TRBV6-5	TRBJ2-7	.	CASGKGIDEQYF
TRBV5-6	TRBJ1-6	.	CASNLGQAGLTARYSPLHF
TRBV5-4	TRBJ1-1	.	CASSGKQGHRTEAFF
TRBV6-5	TRBJ2-7	TRBD2	CASSYVAGGSYEQYF
TRBV4-3	TRBJ2-5	TRBD1	CASSQEKGQGQETQYF
TRBV6-5	TRBJ2-7	.	CASSYSSSEISYEQYF
TRBV5-6	TRBJ2-5	TRBD2	CASSLVSGGKETQYF
TRBV6-5	TRBJ2-7	.	CASSYGLEASYEQYF
TRBV29-1	TRBJ2-1	TRBD2	CSVEETSGVGEQFF
TRBV19	TRBJ1-1	TRBD1	CASSPIQGTNTEAFF
TRBV6-6	TRBJ1-4	.	CASSYSGRRGEKLFF
TRBV7-9	TRBJ2-5	.	CASGGGVWETQYF
TRBV19	TRBJ2-7	TRBD1	CASSPGTGELWGYEQYF
TRBV6-4	TRBJ2-2	.	CASSDSGQNTGELFF
TRBV27	TRBJ1-2	TRBD1	CASSTQDRVDGYTF
TRBV11-2	TRBJ2-5	TRBD1	CASSAGGGFETQYF
TRBV27	TRBJ2-5	TRBD1	CASSARQGASQETQYF
TRBV19	TRBJ1-1	.	CASSIVRGNTEAFF
TRBV5-8	TRBJ2-1	TRBD1	CASRLAGTGKIWEQFF
TRBV19	TRBJ1-5	.	CASSPWTASNQPQHF
TRBV7-2	TRBJ1-2	.	CASSLAGGPDGYGYTF
TRBV6-5	TRBJ2-7	.	CASSPLEGAIYEQYF
TRBV6-5	TRBJ1-1	.	CASRPHRNTEAFF
TRBV19	TRBJ1-5	.	CATQGGFNQPQHF
TRBV7-2	TRBJ2-7	.	CASSFETRGSYEQYF
TRBV27	TRBJ2-7	.	CASRGGYEQYF
TRBV7-9	TRBJ1-4	TRBD1	CASSLNNRGPSNEKLFF
TRBV27	TRBJ2-7	.	CASSFSGSREQYF
TRBV9	TRBJ2-3	.	CASSVGPPDTQYF
TRBV27	TRBJ2-4	TRBD1	CASSLGQTRDIQYF
TRBV7-6	TRBJ1-1	.	CASSLEVSREGTEAFF
TRBV7-6	TRBJ1-4	TRBD1	CASSLYSDRGSEKLFF
TRBV9	TRBJ2-1	TRBD1	CASSVQDRGGNEQFF
TRBV5-5	TRBJ2-7	TRBD1	CASSLVLQGASWEQYF
TRBV6-1	TRBJ2-7	.	CASSEHTPTGYEQYF
TRBV4-1	TRBJ2-7	.	CASSQTLALEQYF
TRBV5-1	TRBJ2-2	TRBD1	CASSPSRDRGNTGELFF
TRBV9	TRBJ2-3	TRBD2	CASSVGLAHTDTQYF
TRBV29-1	TRBJ2-2	TRBD2	CSGRGLAENTGELFF
TRBV6-5	TRBJ2-3	.	CASSYLPAGSTDTQYF
TRBV7-3	TRBJ2-6	.	CASSLRGLGANVLTF
TRBV12-5	TRBJ1-1	TRBD1	CASGFLLPGQGRGNTEAFF
TRBV7-8	TRBJ1-2	TRBD1	CASSLERGQAGGYTF
TRBV19	TRBJ2-1	TRBD2	CATTSGPLGFF
TRBV6-6	TRBJ1-1	.	CASRVAENTEAFF
TRBV27	TRBJ2-7	TRBD1	CASTRQGAYEQYF
TRBV5-5	TRBJ1-2	.	CASSLGGLGYTF
TRBV9	TRBJ2-1	.	CASSVGQGRNEQFF